This T cell receptor (beta chain) emerged from a study of response to subunit inactivated influenza vaccine. This clonotype came up a few times. Its antigen is unidentified. Each CDR3 protein is one row after TCRdb ran MiXCR on the RT-PCR reads. The sample contains under 950,000 distinct CDR3 sequences, over 20% of which appear only once. Findings of the study overall: That few new T cells are recruited by each seasonal influenza vaccination was the authors' suggestion.

This TCR derives from a man in his forties or fifties who received an inactivated influenza vaccine. Material: PBMCs from blood, obtained more than 4 days after vaccination.

CDR3 coding DNA: TGTGCCAGCAGCCGGCTTATACTGACAGGTAAACAGCCCCAGCATTTT. This translates into CASSRLILTGKQPQHF. The chain employs TRBV28 and TRBJ1-5, with D tentatively TRBD1 (6 bases). CDR1 MDHEN and CDR2 SYDVKM come from the germline V gene. The CDR3 is 16 residues long. V was cut by 6 bases and J by 7 bases, with 22 bases left in between.